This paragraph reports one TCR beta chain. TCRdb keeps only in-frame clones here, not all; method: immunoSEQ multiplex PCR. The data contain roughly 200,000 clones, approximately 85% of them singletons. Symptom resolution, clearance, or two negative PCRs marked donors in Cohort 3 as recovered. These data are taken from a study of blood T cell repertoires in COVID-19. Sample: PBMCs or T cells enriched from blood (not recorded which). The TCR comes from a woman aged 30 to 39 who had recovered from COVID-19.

The CDR3 nucleotides are TGTGCCAGCTCCATAGCGGGAGGGACAGATACGCAGTATTTT. Residues: CASSIAGGTDTQYF. The chain carries TRBV6-4 and TRBJ2-3; 11 nucleotides line up with TRBD2. Trimming at V came to 8 bases and at J to 3 bases, leaving 4 bases not matched to a gene. The CDR3 consists of 14 residues. CDR1 and CDR2 from the germline V gene are MRHNA and SNTAGT.